This T cell receptor beta chain is drawn from a study of T cells in tuberculosis. Germline CDR1 and CDR2: MNHNS and SASEGT. The CDR3 has 15 residues. V shed 6 bases and J 3 bases; nucleotides not matched to a gene: 9. Time point of the sample: new active TB diagnosis, blood taken before or within 7 days of starting treatment. Assay: immunoSEQ multiplex PCR; the TCRdb copy retains only in-frame clones and omits some. The table records tens of thousands of clones, approximately 85% of them present only once. Source: PBMCs, taken at tuberculosis diagnosis. This receptor was taken from an adult with tuberculosis. The rearrangement links TRBV6-1 to TRBJ1-1; TRBD1 matches at 8 bases. CDR3 nucleotides: TGTGCCAGCAGACAAAGACAGGGGTGGGACACTGAAGCTTTCTTT. Amino acid sequence: CASRQRQGWDTEAFF.